Shown below are 12 T cell receptor beta chains from a single sample sequenced in a study of CD8+ T cells in alopecia areata. Sequencing used cDNA as its template, made by extracting RNA and reverse transcribing it. Some clones are missing from TCRdb's copy, which holds only in-frame ones; the method was immunoSEQ multiplex PCR. This sample has some 150,000 clones, with approximately 52% found just once. Treatment indicated: oral pan-JAK inhibitor, 5-10 mg twice daily. This specimen was CD4+ T cells sorted from blood, taken around week 55, from a patient treated with tofacitinib. The receptor set was obtained from a human donor with alopecia areata.

This rearrangement joins TRBV29-1 to TRBJ2-1; 7 nucleotides match TRBD1. Per germline, CDR1 SQVTM and CDR2 ANQGSEA. This CDR3 comprises 14 residues. Trimming removed 4 bases from V and 5 bases from J; junction bases left unmatched: 8. DNA for the CDR3: TGCAGCGTTGTGGTGGGACAGATTGACAATGAGCAGTTCTTC. This gives the protein CSVVVGQIDNEQFF.

The chain combines TRBV7-8 with TRBJ2-1, with 10 bases fitting TRBD2. V dropped 5 bases and J dropped 12; count of bases not matched to a gene: 13. The CDR3 totals 15 residues. The germline V gene encodes CDR1 SGHVS and CDR2 FQNEAQ. CDR3 DNA sequence: TGTGCCAGCAGCCGGACTAGCGGACACAATGAGCGGCAGTTCTTC. Protein product: CASSRTSGHNERQFF.

This clone was seen only a few times. The V and J genes are TRBV27 and TRBJ2-3; possibly TRBD2 for D (5 bases). V was trimmed by 3 bases and J by 3 bases, leaving 13 bases between them. The length of the CDR3 is 15 residues. CDR1 MNHEY and CDR2 SMNVEV come from the germline V gene (reference sequence). In nucleotides, the CDR3 is TGTGCCAGCAGTTTGGTGGGAAGCGGTACAGATACGCAGTATTTT. As protein: CASSLVGSGTDTQYF.

CDR3 DNA: TGTGCCAGCAGCTTACAACAAGTCACAGGGGTTGGTGTCTACAATGAGCAGTTCTTC. It is translated as CASSLQQVTGVGVYNEQFF. The genes are TRBV7-2 and TRBJ2-1, with TRBD1 matching 7 bases. Trimming cost V 2 bases and J 3 bases; bases outside gene matches: 16. Germline V CDR1 and CDR2: SGHTA, FQGNSA. This CDR3 spans 19 amino acids.

The CDR3 loop reads CASSATLLQNEKLFF. CDR3 nucleotide sequence: TGTGCCAGCAGCGCCACGCTCTTACAAAATGAAAAACTGTTTTTT. The rearrangement uses TRBV9 and TRBJ1-4; D unresolved. V dropped 3 bases and J dropped 5 bases, with 14 bases sitting between them. Germline CDR1 is SGDLS and CDR2 is YYNGEE. The length of the CDR3 is 15 residues.

This clone was observed many times. The V and J genes are TRBV7-3 and TRBJ2-2; D is unclear. The CDR3 has 13 amino acids. Germline V CDR1 and CDR2: SGHTA, FQGTGA. V lost 4 bases and J lost 5, with 8 bases in between. The CDR3 spells CASSSSTTGELFF. CDR3 nucleotide sequence: TGTGCCAGCAGCTCATCCACGACCGGGGAGCTGTTTTTT.

This clone was observed a few times. The chain couples TRBV7-8 to TRBJ2-2; D might be TRBD1 (6 bases). This CDR3 region has 14 residues. V was shortened by 5 bases and J by 4 bases, with 11 bases between the two germline ends. Germline values: CDR1 SGHVS, CDR2 FQNEAQ. The CDR3 protein is CASSAQGITGELFF. The CDR3 DNA reads as TGTGCCAGCAGCGCACAGGGTATCACCGGGGAGCTGTTTTTT.

This clone was seen a handful of times. The rearrangement links TRBV30 to TRBJ1-2, with D perhaps TRBD1 (6 bases). CDR3 length: 13 amino acids. V shed 0 bases and J shed 4 bases, with 9 bases lying between them. Germline V gene data show CDR1 as GTSNPN and CDR2 as SVGIG (reference sequence). The CDR3 sequence is CAWSVDRRYGYTF. The CDR3 DNA follows: TGTGCCTGGAGTGTCGACAGGCGCTATGGCTACACCTTC.

This clone has just one count. J is TRBJ1-5 and V is TRBV30, with 9 bases matching TRBD1. The CDR3 runs to 15 residues. Germline V gene data show CDR1 as GTSNPN and CDR2 as SVGIG (reference sequence). V dropped 6 bases and J dropped 1; count of bases not matched to a gene: 7. CDR3: CACQPGTGSNQPQHF. CDR3 DNA: TGTGCCTGTCAACCCGGGACAGGGAGCAATCAGCCCCAGCATTTT.

The chain joins TRBV5-1 to TRBJ1-2; D might be TRBD1 (6 bases). CDR3 length equals 16 residues. The germline V gene has CDR1 SGHRS and CDR2 YFSETQ. Between the trimmed V and J ends, which lost 0 bases and 5 bases, there was a span of 17 bases. CDR3 protein: CASSLEQGRAGYGYTF. The CDR3 coding sequence is TGCGCCAGCAGCTTGGAGCAGGGGCGCGCAGGGTATGGCTACACCTTC.

This clone was seen a handful of times. The CDR3 region is CASSLGTAGDTEAFF. The CDR3 coding sequence is TGCGCCAGCAGCCTGGGGACAGCTGGGGACACTGAAGCTTTCTTT. The chain has TRBV4-1 and TRBJ1-1; 7 bases match TRBD1. The V and J ends lost 4 bases and 3 bases, in that order; junction bases with no gene match: 8. The germline gives CDR1 MGHRA, CDR2 YSYEKL. The CDR3 totals 15 residues.

The CDR3 DNA reads TGTGCCAGCAGTCCCGACAAATCTGGCTATGGCTACACCTTC. This codes for CASSPDKSGYGYTF. The V and J genes are TRBV6-5 and TRBJ1-2; D is unclear. The V end was cut by 5 bases, the J end by 4 bases, with 14 bases between. CDR1 and CDR2 (germline): MNHEY, SVGAGI. This CDR3 comprises 14 residues.